The present entry profiles one T cell receptor (beta chain) with its context. Its antigen is not identified. This sample was included in a study of cytotoxic CD8 clonotypes in ibrutinib-treated CLL. Whole-study context: The average sample held around 260,000 productive templates and 94,082 productive rearrangements. Study conclusions and caveats: Treatment left the uncommon public clonotypes either contracted or stable in frequency. Starting clonality was above that of age-matched healthy donors and tracked circulating CD8+ T-cell counts.

Clones were sequenced by immunoSEQ multiplex PCR, and TCRdb holds only the in-frame ones, with some missing. The profile shows 150,000 or so clones, around 80% of them singletons. J lost 9 bases, V lost 1 base, and 7 bases had no gene match. Germline V gene data show CDR1 as SGHRS and CDR2 as YFSETQ. The CDR3 covers 15 residues. This clonotype was sampled from a human donor with chronic lymphocytic leukemia. The V and J genes are TRBV5-1 and TRBJ2-1, with TRBD1 matching 10 bases. Material: PBMCs, obtained after 36 months of ibrutinib treatment. CDR3: CASSLLGTGVGEQFF. The CDR3 bases are TGCGCCAGCAGCTTGCTAGGGACAGGGGTCGGTGAGCAGTTCTTC.